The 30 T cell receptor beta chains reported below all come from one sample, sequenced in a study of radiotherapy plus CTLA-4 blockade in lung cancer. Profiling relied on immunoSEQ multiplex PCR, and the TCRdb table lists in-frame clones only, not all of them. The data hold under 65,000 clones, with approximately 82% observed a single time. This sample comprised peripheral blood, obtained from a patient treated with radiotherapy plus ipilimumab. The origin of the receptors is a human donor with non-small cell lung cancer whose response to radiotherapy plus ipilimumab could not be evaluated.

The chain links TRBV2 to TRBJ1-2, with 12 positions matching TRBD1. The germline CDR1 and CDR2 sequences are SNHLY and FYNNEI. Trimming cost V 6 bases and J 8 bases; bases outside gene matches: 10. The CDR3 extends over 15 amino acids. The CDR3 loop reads CASRGGQGAVWGYTF. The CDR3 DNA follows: TGTGCCAGCAGGGGGGGACAGGGGGCCGTTTGGGGCTACACCTTC.

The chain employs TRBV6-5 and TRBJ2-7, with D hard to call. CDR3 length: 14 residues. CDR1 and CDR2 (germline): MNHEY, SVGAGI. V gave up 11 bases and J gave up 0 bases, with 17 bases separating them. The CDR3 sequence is CASSPAVSSYEQYF. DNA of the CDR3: TGTGCCTCTTCGCCGGCGGTAAGCTCCTACGAGCAGTACTTC.

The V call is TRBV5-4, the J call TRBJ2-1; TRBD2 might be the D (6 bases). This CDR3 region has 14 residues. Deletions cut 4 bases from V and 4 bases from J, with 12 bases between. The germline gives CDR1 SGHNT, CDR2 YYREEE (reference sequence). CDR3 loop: CASSGRDSYNEQFF. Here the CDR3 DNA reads TGTGCCAGCAGCGGCCGGGACTCGTACAATGAGCAGTTCTTC.

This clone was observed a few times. The CDR3 DNA sequence: TGTGCCAGCAGTGATGAGGGTGGATTGGATTATGGCTACACCTTC. Its translation is CASSDEGGLDYGYTF. This chain connects TRBV25-1 to TRBJ1-2; no reliable D call. Trimming shortened V by 3 bases and J by 5 bases, and 16 bases separated the two germline ends. Per germline, CDR1 MGHDK and CDR2 SYGVNS. There are 15 residues in the CDR3.

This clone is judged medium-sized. CDR3 protein: CASSYAETAFF. CDR3 in DNA: TGTGCCAGCAGTTACGCGGAAACAGCTTTCTTT. The V and J genes are TRBV28 and TRBJ1-1; no reliable D call. V was trimmed by 4 bases and J by 10 bases, leaving 10 bases between them. CDR1 MDHEN and CDR2 SYDVKM come from the germline V gene. CDR3 length equals 11 residues.

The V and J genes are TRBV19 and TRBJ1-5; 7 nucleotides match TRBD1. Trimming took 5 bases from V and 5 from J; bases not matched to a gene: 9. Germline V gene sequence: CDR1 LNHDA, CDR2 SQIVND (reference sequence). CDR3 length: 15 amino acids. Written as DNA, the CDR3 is TGTGCCAGTAGTGGGTCCAGGGACAGTTATCAGCCCCAGCATTTT. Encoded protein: CASSGSRDSYQPQHF.

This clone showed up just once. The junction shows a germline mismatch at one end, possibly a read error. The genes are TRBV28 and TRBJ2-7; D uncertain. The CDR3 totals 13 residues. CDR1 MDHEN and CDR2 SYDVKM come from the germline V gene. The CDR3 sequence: CASSPSNPPVPKF. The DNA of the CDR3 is TGTGCCAGCAGTCCTTCTAACCCCCCGGTCCCTAAGTTC.

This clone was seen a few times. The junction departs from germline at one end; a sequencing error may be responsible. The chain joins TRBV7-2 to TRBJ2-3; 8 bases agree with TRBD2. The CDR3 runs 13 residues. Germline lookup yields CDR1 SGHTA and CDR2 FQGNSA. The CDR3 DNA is TGCGCTCTAGCGGGCCGGGTGGGAGATACGCAGTATTTT. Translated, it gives CALAGRVGDTQYF.

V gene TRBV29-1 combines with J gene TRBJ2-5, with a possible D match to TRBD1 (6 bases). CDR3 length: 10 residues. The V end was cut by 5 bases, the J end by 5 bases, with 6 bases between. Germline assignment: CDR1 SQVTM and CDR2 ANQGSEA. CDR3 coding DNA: TGCAGCGTTAGGGGGGAGACCCAGTACTTC. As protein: CSVRGETQYF.

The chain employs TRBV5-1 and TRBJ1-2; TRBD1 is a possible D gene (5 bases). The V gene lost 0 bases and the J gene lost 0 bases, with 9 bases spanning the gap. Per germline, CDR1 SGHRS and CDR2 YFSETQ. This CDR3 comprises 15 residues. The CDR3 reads CASSLAGGTNYGYTF. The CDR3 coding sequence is TGCGCCAGCAGCTTGGCCGGGGGTACTAACTATGGCTACACCTTC.

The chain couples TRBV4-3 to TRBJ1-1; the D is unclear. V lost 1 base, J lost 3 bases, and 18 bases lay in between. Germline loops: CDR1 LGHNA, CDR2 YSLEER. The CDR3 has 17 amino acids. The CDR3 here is CASSQGPGREYDTEAFF. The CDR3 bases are TGCGCCAGCAGCCAAGGCCCGGGGAGGGAATATGACACTGAAGCTTTCTTT.

The CDR3 DNA sequence: TGTGCCAGCAGCTCTGGGAGTTACACCGGGGAGCTGTTTTTT. Translating gives CASSSGSYTGELFF. The chain recombines TRBV6-5 with TRBJ2-2; D perhaps matches TRBD2 (5 bases). The V end lost 6 bases, the J end lost 3 bases, and 11 bases lay between the germline ends. The CDR3 is 14 residues long. Germline CDR1 is MNHEY and CDR2 is SVGAGI.

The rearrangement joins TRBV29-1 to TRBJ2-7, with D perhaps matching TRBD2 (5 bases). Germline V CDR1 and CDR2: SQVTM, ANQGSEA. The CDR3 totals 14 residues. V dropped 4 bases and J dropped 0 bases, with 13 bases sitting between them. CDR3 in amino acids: CSVVGESGSYEQYF. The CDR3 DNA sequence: TGCAGCGTTGTCGGGGAATCGGGCTCCTACGAGCAGTACTTC.

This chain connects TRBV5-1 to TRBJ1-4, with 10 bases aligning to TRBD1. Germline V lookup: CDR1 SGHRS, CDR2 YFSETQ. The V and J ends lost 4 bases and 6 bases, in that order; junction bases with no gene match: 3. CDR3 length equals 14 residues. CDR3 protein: CASSTGQGYEKLFF. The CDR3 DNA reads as TGCGCCAGCAGCACGGGACAGGGGTATGAAAAACTGTTTTTT.

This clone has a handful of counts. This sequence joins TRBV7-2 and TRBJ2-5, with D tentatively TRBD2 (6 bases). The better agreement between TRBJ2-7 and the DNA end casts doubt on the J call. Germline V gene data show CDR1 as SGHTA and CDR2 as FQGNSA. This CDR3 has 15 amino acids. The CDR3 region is CASSFVTSWNYEQYF. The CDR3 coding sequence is TGTGCCAGCAGCTTTGTAACTAGCTGGAACTACGAGCAGTACTTC.

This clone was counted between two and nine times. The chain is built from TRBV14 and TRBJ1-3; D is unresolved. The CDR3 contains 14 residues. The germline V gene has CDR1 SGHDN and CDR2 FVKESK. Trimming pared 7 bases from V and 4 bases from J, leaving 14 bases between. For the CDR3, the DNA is TGTGCCAGCACGGGAACGGCCTGGGGAAACACCATATATTTT. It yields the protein CASTGTAWGNTIYF.

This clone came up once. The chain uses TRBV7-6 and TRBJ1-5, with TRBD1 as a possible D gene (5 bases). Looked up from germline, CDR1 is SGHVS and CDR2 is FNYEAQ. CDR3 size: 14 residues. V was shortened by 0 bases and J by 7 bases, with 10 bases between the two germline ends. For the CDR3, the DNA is TGTGCCAGCAGCTTAGCAGGGAAGGGGCAGCCCCAGCATTTT. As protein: CASSLAGKGQPQHF.

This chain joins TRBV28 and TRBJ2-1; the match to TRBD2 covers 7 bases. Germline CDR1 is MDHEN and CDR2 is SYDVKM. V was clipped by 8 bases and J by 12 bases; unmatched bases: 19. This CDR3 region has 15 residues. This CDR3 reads CASSLGGRAGEGQFF. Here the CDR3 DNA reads TGTGCCAGCTCCCTAGGTGGGAGGGCCGGGGAAGGGCAGTTCTTC.

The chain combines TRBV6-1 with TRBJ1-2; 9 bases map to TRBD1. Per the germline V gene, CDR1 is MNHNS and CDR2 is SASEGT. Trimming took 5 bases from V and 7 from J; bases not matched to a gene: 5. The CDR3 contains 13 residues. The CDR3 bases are TGTGCCAGCAGTTTACAGGGGGCGTTTGGCTACACCTTC. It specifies CASSLQGAFGYTF.

CDR3 sequence reads: CASSLRGGYEQYF. The CDR3 nucleotides read TGTGCCAGCAGTCTCCGGGGGGGCTACGAGCAGTACTTC. The chain combines TRBV11-3 with TRBJ2-7, with TRBD2 matching over 8 bases. Trimming removed 6 bases from V and 3 bases from J; junction bases left unmatched: 4. The CDR3 loop spans 13 amino acids. Per germline, CDR1 SGHNT and CDR2 YENEEA.

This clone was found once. CDR3 residues: CASSLAARVNTEAFF. The CDR3 nucleotides read TGTGCCAGCAGCTTAGCGGCCAGGGTGAACACTGAAGCTTTCTTT. The J gene is TRBJ1-1, the V gene TRBV7-2; D might be TRBD1 (5 bases). The CDR3 totals 15 residues. Deletions cut 0 bases from V and 0 bases from J, with 8 bases between. Germline CDR1 SGHTA, CDR2 FQGNSA.

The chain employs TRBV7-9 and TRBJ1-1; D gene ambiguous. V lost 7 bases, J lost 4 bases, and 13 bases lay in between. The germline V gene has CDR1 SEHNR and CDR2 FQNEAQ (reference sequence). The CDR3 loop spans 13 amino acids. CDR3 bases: TGTGCCAGCATCGGGATATACGGCACTGAAGCTTTCTTT. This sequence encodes CASIGIYGTEAFF.

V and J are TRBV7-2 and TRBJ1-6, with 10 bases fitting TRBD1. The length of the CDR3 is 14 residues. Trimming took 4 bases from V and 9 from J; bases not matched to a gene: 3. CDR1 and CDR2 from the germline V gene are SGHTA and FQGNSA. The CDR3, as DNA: TGTGCCAGCAGCTCTCGGACAGGGGGTTCACCCCTCCACTTT. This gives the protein CASSSRTGGSPLHF. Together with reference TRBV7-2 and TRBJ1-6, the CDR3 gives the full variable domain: GAGVSQSPSNKVTEKGKDVELRCDPISGHTALYWYRQSLGQGLEFLIYFQGNSAPDKSGLPSDRFSAERTGGSVSTLTIQRTQQEDSAVYLCASSSRTGGSPLHFGNGTRLTVT.

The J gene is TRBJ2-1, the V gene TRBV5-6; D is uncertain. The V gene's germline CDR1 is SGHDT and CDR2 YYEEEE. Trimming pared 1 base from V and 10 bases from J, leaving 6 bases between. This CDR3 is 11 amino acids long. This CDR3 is CASSLFGEQFF. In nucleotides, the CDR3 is TGTGCCAGCAGCTTGTTCGGGGAGCAGTTCTTC.

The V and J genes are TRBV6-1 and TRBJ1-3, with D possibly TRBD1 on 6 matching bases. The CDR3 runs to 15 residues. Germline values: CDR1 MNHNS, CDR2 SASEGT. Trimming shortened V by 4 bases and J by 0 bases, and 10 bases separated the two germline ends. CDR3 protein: CASSGQVSSGNTIYF. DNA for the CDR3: TGTGCCAGCAGTGGACAGGTTAGCTCTGGAAACACCATATATTTT.

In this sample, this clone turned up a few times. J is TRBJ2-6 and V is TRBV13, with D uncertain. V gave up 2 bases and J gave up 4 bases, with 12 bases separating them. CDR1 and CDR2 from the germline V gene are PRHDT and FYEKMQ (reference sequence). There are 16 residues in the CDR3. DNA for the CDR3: TGTGCCAGCAGCTTATCGGTGGGCCAGGGGGCCAACGTCCTGACTTTC. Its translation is CASSLSVGQGANVLTF.

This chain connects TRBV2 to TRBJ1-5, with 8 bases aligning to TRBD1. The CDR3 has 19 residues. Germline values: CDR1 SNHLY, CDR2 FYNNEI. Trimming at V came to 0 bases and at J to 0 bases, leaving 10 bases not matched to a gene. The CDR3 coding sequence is TGTGCCAGCAGTGAAGCGCTTTGGCAGGGGGCGGGTAGCAATCAGCCCCAGCATTTT. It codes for CASSEALWQGAGSNQPQHF.

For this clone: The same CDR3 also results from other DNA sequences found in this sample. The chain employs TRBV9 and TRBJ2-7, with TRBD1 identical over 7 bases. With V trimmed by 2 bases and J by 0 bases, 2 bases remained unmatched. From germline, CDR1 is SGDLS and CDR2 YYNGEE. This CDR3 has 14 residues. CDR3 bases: TGTGCCAGCAGCGTGGGACAGAGCTCCTACGAGCAGTACTTC. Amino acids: CASSVGQSSYEQYF.

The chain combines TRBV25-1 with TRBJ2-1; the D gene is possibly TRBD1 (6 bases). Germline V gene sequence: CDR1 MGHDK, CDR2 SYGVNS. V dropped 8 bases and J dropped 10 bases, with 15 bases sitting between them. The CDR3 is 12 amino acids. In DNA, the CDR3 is TGTGCCAGCTATGGACAGCCCGAAGAGCAGTTCTTC. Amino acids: CASYGQPEEQFF.

The CDR3: CASSIDWSGRATNTGELFF. CDR3 DNA sequence: TGTGCCAGTAGTATAGACTGGAGCGGGAGGGCCACGAACACCGGGGAGCTGTTTTTT. This rearrangement joins TRBV19 to TRBJ2-2; TRBD2 matches 10 bases. V was clipped by 0 bases and J by 0 bases; unmatched bases: 7. Germline CDR1 LNHDA, CDR2 SQIVND (reference sequence). The CDR3 sequence is 19 residues long. Full variable domain (rest looked up from reference TRBV19 and TRBJ2-2): DGGITQSPKYLFRKEGQNVTLSCEQNLNHDAMYWYRQDPGQGLRLIYYSQIVNDFQKGDIAEGYSVSREKKESFPLTVTSAQKNPTAFYLCASSIDWSGRATNTGELFFGEGSRLTVL.